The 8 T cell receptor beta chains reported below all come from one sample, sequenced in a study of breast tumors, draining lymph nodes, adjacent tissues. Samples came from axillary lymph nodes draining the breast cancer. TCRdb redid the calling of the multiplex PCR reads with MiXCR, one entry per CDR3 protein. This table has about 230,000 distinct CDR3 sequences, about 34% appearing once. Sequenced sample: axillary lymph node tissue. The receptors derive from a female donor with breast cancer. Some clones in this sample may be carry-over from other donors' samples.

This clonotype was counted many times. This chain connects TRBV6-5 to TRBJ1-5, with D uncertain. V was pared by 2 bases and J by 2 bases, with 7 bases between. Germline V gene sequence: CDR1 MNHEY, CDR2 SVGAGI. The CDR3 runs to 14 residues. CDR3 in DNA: TGTGCCAGCAGTTACAGTGGGGGCAATCAGCCCCAGCATTTT. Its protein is CASSYSGGNQPQHF.

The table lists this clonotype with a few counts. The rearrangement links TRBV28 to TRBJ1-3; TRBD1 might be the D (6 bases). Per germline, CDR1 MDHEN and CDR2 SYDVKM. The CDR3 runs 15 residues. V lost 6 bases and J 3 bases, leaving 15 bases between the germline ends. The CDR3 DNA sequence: TGTGCCAGCAGCCCCCCGGGGGCAGGTGGAAACACCATATATTTT. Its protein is CASSPPGAGGNTIYF.

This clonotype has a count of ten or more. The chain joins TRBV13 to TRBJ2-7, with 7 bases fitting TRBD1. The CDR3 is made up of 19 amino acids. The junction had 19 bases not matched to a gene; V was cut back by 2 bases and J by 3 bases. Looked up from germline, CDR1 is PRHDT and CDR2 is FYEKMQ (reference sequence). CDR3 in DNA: TGTGCCAGCAGCTTACTGGGGCAGGGGGTAGGGCGGAGCCACTACGAGCAGTACTTC. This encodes CASSLLGQGVGRSHYEQYF.

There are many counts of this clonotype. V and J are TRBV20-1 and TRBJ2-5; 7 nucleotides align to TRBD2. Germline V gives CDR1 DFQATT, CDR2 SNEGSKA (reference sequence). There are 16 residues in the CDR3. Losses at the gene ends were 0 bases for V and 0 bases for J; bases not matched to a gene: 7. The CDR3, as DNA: TGCAGTGCTAGAGATCTGGCTAGCGGAAACCAAGAGACCCAGTACTTC. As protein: CSARDLASGNQETQYF.

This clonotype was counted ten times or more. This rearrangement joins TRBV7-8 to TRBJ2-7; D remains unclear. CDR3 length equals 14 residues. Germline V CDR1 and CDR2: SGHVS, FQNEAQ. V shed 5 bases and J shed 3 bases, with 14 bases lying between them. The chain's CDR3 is CASSPKWGIYEQYF. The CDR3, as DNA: TGTGCCAGCAGCCCAAAATGGGGAATCTACGAGCAGTACTTC. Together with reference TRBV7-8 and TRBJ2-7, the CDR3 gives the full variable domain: GAGVSQSPRYKVAKRGQDVALRCDPISGHVSLFWYQQALGQGPEFLTYFQNEAQLDKSGLPSDRFFAERPEGSVSTLKIQRTQQEDSAVYLCASSPKWGIYEQYFGPGTRLTVT.

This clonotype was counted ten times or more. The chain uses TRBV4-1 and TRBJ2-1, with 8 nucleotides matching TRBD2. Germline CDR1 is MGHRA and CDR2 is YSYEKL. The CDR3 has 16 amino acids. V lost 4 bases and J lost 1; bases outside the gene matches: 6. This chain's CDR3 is CASSLSQRESYNEQFF. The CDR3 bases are TGCGCCAGCAGCCTCTCCCAGCGGGAGTCCTACAATGAGCAGTTCTTC.

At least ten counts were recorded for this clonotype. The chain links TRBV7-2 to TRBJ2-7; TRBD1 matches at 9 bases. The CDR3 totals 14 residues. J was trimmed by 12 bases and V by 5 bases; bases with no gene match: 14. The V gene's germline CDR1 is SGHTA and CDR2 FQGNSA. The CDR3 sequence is CASSHRGGQGLMYF. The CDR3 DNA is TGTGCCAGCAGCCACAGGGGGGGACAGGGACTTATGTACTTC. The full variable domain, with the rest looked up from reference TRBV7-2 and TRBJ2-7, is GAGVSQSPSNKVTEKGKDVELRCDPISGHTALYWYRQSLGQGLEFLIYFQGNSAPDKSGLPSDRFSAERTGGSVSTLTIQRTQQEDSAVYLCASSHRGGQGLMYFGPGTRLTVT.

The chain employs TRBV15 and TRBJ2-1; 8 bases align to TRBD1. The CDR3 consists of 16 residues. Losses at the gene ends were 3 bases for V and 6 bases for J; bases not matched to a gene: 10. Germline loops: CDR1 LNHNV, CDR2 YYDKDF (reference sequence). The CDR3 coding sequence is TGTGCCACCAGCAGTGTCCTAACAGGGGGTGGCAATGAGCAGTTCTTC. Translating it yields CATSSVLTGGGNEQFF.